Listed here are 19 T cell receptor beta chains from one sample, sequenced in a study of neurological immune-mediated disorders. TCRdb processed the 5' RACE reads anew with MiXCR; each CDR3 protein has one entry. The table has some 50,000 distinct CDR3 sequences, under 2% seen once. The specimen was PBMCs. All receptors derive from a woman between 40 and 55 years old with multiple sclerosis.

This clonotype was seen at least ten times. J is TRBJ2-1 and V is TRBV20-1; D gene unclear. Per germline, CDR1 DFQATT and CDR2 SNEGSKA (reference sequence). This CDR3 is 14 amino acids long. V dropped 0 bases and J dropped 5 bases, with 11 bases sitting between them. In nucleotides, the CDR3 is TGCAGTGCTAGAGAGGGTAACCCCGACAATGAGCAGTTCTTC. Its protein product is CSAREGNPDNEQFF.

Many counts were recorded for this clonotype. J is TRBJ1-2 and V is TRBV20-1; 7 bases fit TRBD1. Germline assignment: CDR1 DFQATT and CDR2 SNEGSKA (reference sequence). V was clipped by 3 bases and J by 0 bases; unmatched bases: 13. The CDR3 covers 17 residues. The CDR3: CSASPLSYRGSNYGYTF. Written as DNA, the CDR3 is TGCAGTGCTAGCCCTCTGAGTTACAGGGGATCTAACTATGGCTACACCTTC.

V is TRBV7-8 and J is TRBJ1-1; D is perhaps TRBD1 (5 bases). The length of the CDR3 is 14 residues. Germline V gives CDR1 SGHVS, CDR2 FQNEAQ. V gave up 2 bases and J gave up 5 bases, with 12 bases separating them. CDR3 in amino acids: CASSLFAGTTEAFF. The CDR3 nucleotides read TGTGCCAGCAGCTTATTTGCAGGGACGACTGAAGCTTTCTTT.

There are many counts of this clonotype. The V gene is TRBV20-1, the J gene TRBJ1-4; D gene ambiguous. Per the germline V gene, CDR1 is DFQATT and CDR2 is SNEGSKA (reference sequence). This CDR3 spans 11 amino acids. V was clipped by 3 bases and J by 8 bases, with 7 bases between them. The CDR3 DNA reads as TGCAGTGCTAGGGAGGGAGAAAAACTGTTTTTT. Translation: CSAREGEKLFF.

This clonotype has at least ten counts. The chain has TRBV20-1 and TRBJ2-7; TRBD1 matches at 8 bases. Trimming took 1 base from V and 0 from J; bases not matched to a gene: 2. This CDR3 contains 14 residues. CDR1 and CDR2 from the germline V gene are DFQATT and SNEGSKA (reference sequence). The CDR3 loop is CSARGTGSSYEQYF. CDR3 coding DNA: TGCAGTGCTAGAGGGACAGGGTCCTCCTACGAGCAGTACTTC.

This clonotype was observed many times. The rearrangement uses TRBV11-2 and TRBJ2-2; D possibly corresponds to TRBD2 (6 bases). With 5 bases removed from V and 1 base from J, the gap between germline ends came to 11 bases. Germline V CDR1 and CDR2: SGHAT, FQNNGV. CDR3 length: 15 residues. The CDR3: CASSPGLVNTGELFF. In DNA, the CDR3 is TGTGCCAGCAGCCCGGGACTTGTGAACACCGGGGAGCTGTTTTTT.

This clonotype occurred many times. This chain's CDR3 is CASQVVNTEAFF. CDR3 nucleotide sequence: TGTGCCAGCCAGGTAGTGAACACTGAAGCTTTCTTT. This chain connects TRBV7-9 to TRBJ1-1; D uncertain. The CDR3 loop spans 12 amino acids. Looked up from germline, CDR1 is SEHNR and CDR2 is FQNEAQ (reference sequence). The V and J ends lost 8 bases and 0 bases respectively, with 7 bases between them.

This clonotype was seen at least ten times. The DNA for the CDR3 is TGTGCCACCAGCAGAGATCGGAGGTACGAGCAGTACTTC. Translating it yields CATSRDRRYEQYF. This rearrangement joins TRBV15 to TRBJ2-7, with D perhaps TRBD2 (5 bases). The CDR3 length is 13 residues. The germline gives CDR1 LNHNV, CDR2 YYDKDF (reference sequence). With 0 bases removed from V and 4 bases from J, the gap between germline ends came to 7 bases.

This clonotype was picked up many times. This sequence joins TRBV5-1 and TRBJ2-4, with TRBD1 matching over 8 bases. Germline V CDR1 and CDR2: SGHRS, YFSETQ. The CDR3 length is 15 residues. V trimming: 3 bases; J trimming: 7 bases; junction bases outside the gene matches: 9. Here the CDR3 DNA reads TGCGCCAGCAGCTGGCTGACAGGGGAGTTGAACATTCAGTACTTC. Protein: CASSWLTGELNIQYF.

Concerning this clonotype: A read error may explain this, as a much larger clone is one base away. The chain carries TRBV5-1 and TRBJ2-7; D might be TRBD1 (6 bases). Trimming stripped 4 bases from V and 3 bases from J, with 11 bases between. The CDR3 covers 13 residues. CDR1 is SGHRS, CDR2 YFSETQ, per germline. CDR3 nucleotides: TGCGCCAGCAGCCCGACAGGATACTACGAGCAGTACGTC. It translates to CASSPTGYYEQYV.

This clonotype occurred many times. This chain links TRBV12-3 or TRBV12-4 with TRBJ1-6, with D perhaps matching TRBD1 (6 bases). V dropped 4 bases and J dropped 7 bases, with 23 bases sitting between them. The CDR3 covers 18 residues. This CDR3 reads CASSSYYILDSENSPLHF. The CDR3 bases are TGTGCCAGCAGTTCCTATTATATCCTGGACAGCGAGAATTCACCCCTCCACTTT.

This clonotype was recorded at least ten times. The chain carries TRBV29-1 and TRBJ2-7; weak D call: TRBD1 (6 bases). The CDR3 totals 13 residues. From germline, CDR1 is SQVTM and CDR2 ANQGSEA. Trimming removed 7 bases at V and 2 bases at J, with 15 bases between. This chain's CDR3 is CSGLEDSAYEQYF. CDR3 DNA: TGCAGCGGCCTCGAGGACAGCGCCTACGAGCAGTACTTC.

The sample holds many counts of this clonotype. The rearrangement joins TRBV6-5 to TRBJ1-2, with D possibly TRBD1 on 6 matching bases. V shed 6 bases and J shed 6 bases, with 11 bases lying between them. Germline loops: CDR1 MNHEY, CDR2 SVGAGI. The CDR3 is 12 amino acids. Here the CDR3 DNA reads TGTGCCAGCAGCCAAACAGGGAATGGCTACACCTTC. Protein: CASSQTGNGYTF.

This clonotype was seen ten or more times. V and J are TRBV11-2 and TRBJ2-7; D is perhaps TRBD1 (5 bases). The CDR3 is made up of 15 amino acids. The germline V and J ends were trimmed by 1 base and 3 bases, with 13 bases remaining between them. Germline lookup yields CDR1 SGHAT and CDR2 FQNNGV. The CDR3 loop is CASSLVRAIFYEQYF. CDR3 nucleotides: TGTGCCAGCAGCTTAGTCAGGGCTATTTTCTACGAGCAGTACTTC.

In its sample, this clonotype was seen many times. CDR3 sequence (DNA): TGCGCCAGCAGACGAACAGGGGTGGTGTTTGCCACTGAAGCTTTCTTT. Its protein is CASRRTGVVFATEAFF. The rearrangement joins TRBV5-1 to TRBJ1-1; 7 bases fit TRBD1. Germline loops: CDR1 SGHRS, CDR2 YFSETQ. J gave up 4 bases and V 5 bases, and 14 bases lay outside the gene matches. The CDR3 is 16 residues long.

This sequence joins TRBV9 and TRBJ2-7, with D perhaps TRBD2 (6 bases). This CDR3 contains 14 residues. V lost 3 bases, J lost 3 bases, and 13 bases lay in between. CDR1 is SGDLS, CDR2 YYNGEE, per germline. The CDR3 reads CASSAEGTDYEQYF. The CDR3 nucleotides are TGTGCCAGCAGCGCCGAAGGGACTGACTACGAGCAGTACTTC.

This clonotype was seen ten or more times. This chain uses TRBV5-6 with TRBJ2-2; TRBD1 matches 8 bases. This CDR3 spans 15 amino acids. V was clipped by 5 bases and J by 1 base; unmatched bases: 4. CDR1 is SGHDT, CDR2 YYEEEE, per germline. The CDR3 spells CASSPGQVNTGELFF. CDR3 nucleotides: TGTGCCAGCAGTCCGGGACAGGTGAACACCGGGGAGCTGTTTTTT. Looking up the rest from reference TRBV5-6 and TRBJ2-2 gives the full variable domain: DAGVTQSPTHLIKTRGQQVTLRCSPKSGHDTVSWYQQALGQGPQFIFQYYEEEERQRGNFPDRFSGHQFPNYSSELNVNALLLGDSALYLCASSPGQVNTGELFFGEGSRLTVL.

This clonotype was counted at least ten times. This chain links TRBV4-1 with TRBJ2-1, with D perhaps TRBD1 (6 bases). The CDR3 is made up of 17 amino acids. The V gene's germline CDR1 is MGHRA and CDR2 YSYEKL. V dropped 1 base and J dropped 4 bases, with 17 bases sitting between them. CDR3 sequence: CASSQVGATGGYNEQFF. DNA for the CDR3: TGCGCCAGCAGCCAAGTTGGGGCGACAGGCGGTTACAATGAGCAGTTCTTC.

This clonotype has at least ten counts. The V call is TRBV7-2, the J call TRBJ2-3; 11 bases are shared with TRBD2. This CDR3 has 16 amino acids. Germline assignment: CDR1 SGHTA and CDR2 FQGNSA. V lost 1 base and J lost 4; bases outside the gene matches: 4. CDR3 nucleotides: TGTGCCAGCAGCTTAGTCCTAGCGGGGGGTTCAGATACGCAGTATTTT. Protein: CASSLVLAGGSDTQYF.